The 29 T cell receptor beta chains in this list originate from one sample, sequenced in a study of CD8+CD57+ T cells in acquired aplastic anemia. Genomic DNA, serving as template, underwent TCR beta VDJ and CDR3 profiling. TCRdb used MiXCR to reprocess the reads, holding one entry per CDR3 protein. The data show 200,000 to 300,000 distinct CDR3 sequences, 82% seen once. Selection for sequencing was limited to patients who had shown CD8+CD57+ cell expansion by flow cytometry. Sequencing input: sorted CD4+, CD8+, or CD8+CD57+ T cells (not recorded which) from PBMCs. These receptors were collected from a human donor with aplastic anemia.

The chain couples TRBV20-1 to TRBJ1-3, with 8 bases identical to TRBD1. This CDR3 region has 16 residues. Germline V gene lookup returns CDR1 DFQATT and CDR2 SNEGSKA (reference sequence). The V segment lost 4 bases and the J segment 7 bases; nucleotides outside the gene matches: 15. The CDR3 reads CSAMTPGQGRWNTIYF. The CDR3, as DNA: TGCAGTGCTATGACCCCCGGACAGGGAAGGTGGAACACCATATATTTT.

In the case of this clonotype: No conserved phenylalanine or tryptophan is present at the end of the CDR3, so a read error is the likely explanation. The limits of the CDR3 on the DNA are not certain, so only TCRdb's listed CDR3 is given. V and J are TRBV24-1 and TRBJ2-7. CDR1 and CDR2 (germline): KGHDR, SFDVKD. Both ends counted, the CDR3 spans 14 residues. The CDR3 spells CASSYVQRKYERYY.

About this clonotype itself: Here the CDR3 omits its conserved ending phenylalanine or tryptophan, so a read error is the likely source. The DNA is left out, because the CDR3 cannot be placed on it with certainty; the CDR3 is given as TCRdb lists it. The chain is built from TRBV7-2 and TRBJ2-3; TRBD1, the table's D call, lacks a check against the DNA. Per germline, CDR1 SGHTA and CDR2 FQGNSA. The CDR3 has 13 amino acids, counting both end residues. Here the CDR3 reads CASSVTGGADHGY.

The chain couples TRBV7-2 to TRBJ1-1; D remains ambiguous. Germline CDR1 is SGHTA and CDR2 is FQGNSA. Deletions cut 5 bases from V and 13 bases from J, with 26 bases between. This CDR3 region has 15 residues. CDR3 region: CASSPDRPGNTHSFF. The CDR3 coding sequence is TGTGCCAGCAGCCCCGATCGGCCTGGGAACACTCACAGTTTCTTT.

V and J are TRBV9 and TRBJ2-2, with no clear D. This CDR3 is 12 amino acids long. V dropped 0 bases and J dropped 6 bases, with 3 bases sitting between them. CDR1 and CDR2 from the germline V gene are SGDLS and YYNGEE. CDR3 nucleotides: TGTGCCAGCAGCGTAGGGCCCGGGGAGCTGTTTTTT. The encoded protein is CASSVGPGELFF.

In its sample, this clonotype was seen a few times. The conserved closing phenylalanine or tryptophan is absent in this CDR3, likely reflecting a read error. Because the CDR3's place on the DNA is in doubt, the DNA is left out and the CDR3 is given as listed by TCRdb. This sequence joins TRBV7-2 and TRBJ2-1; the table's TRBD1 call for D was not verified on the DNA. Germline V gene sequence: CDR1 SGHTA, CDR2 FQGNSA. 13 amino acids form the CDR3, both terminal residues included. This CDR3 is CASSFDGGRPGEL.

This clonotype was counted between two and nine times. V usage is TRBV7-3 and J usage is TRBJ2-7, with 7 bases identical to TRBD2. The CDR3 sequence is 15 residues long. Germline trimming cut 7 bases from V and 2 bases from J; bases unmatched to any gene: 11. Germline CDR1 reads SGHTA; CDR2 reads FQGTGA. The CDR3 protein is CASTSEGGWAYEQYF. CDR3 coding DNA: TGTGCCAGCACCTCCGAGGGAGGGTGGGCCTACGAGCAGTACTTC. The whole variable domain, remainder taken from reference TRBV7-3 and TRBJ2-7, is GAGVSQTPSNKVTEKGKYVELRCDPISGHTALYWYRQSLGQGPEFLIYFQGTGAADDSGLPNDRFFAVRPEGSVSTLKIQRTERGDSAVYLCASTSEGGWAYEQYFGPGTRLTVT.

This clonotype was found many times. The chain has TRBV19 and TRBJ2-7, with TRBD2 as a possible D gene (6 bases). CDR3 length equals 14 residues. The germline gives CDR1 LNHDA, CDR2 SQIVND (reference sequence). Deletions cut 9 bases from V and 4 bases from J, with 19 bases between. The CDR3 nucleotides read TGTGCCAGCTCACGACCGGGACTGATATACGAGCAGTACTTC. Translation gives CASSRPGLIYEQYF.

The chain combines TRBV11-3 with TRBJ2-3, with D unclear. The CDR3 runs 17 residues. The germline gives CDR1 SGHNT, CDR2 YENEEA. Deletions cut 5 bases from V and 0 bases from J, with 18 bases between. In nucleotides, the CDR3 is TGTGCCAGCAGCGTAGGTCTGTCAGACCCTAGCACAGATACGCAGTATTTT. Protein product: CASSVGLSDPSTDTQYF.

The chain is built from TRBV12-3 or TRBV12-4 and TRBJ2-5, with unresolved D. The CDR3 is 14 amino acids. Trimming cost V 7 bases and J 2 bases, with 14 bases left between them. Here the CDR3 DNA reads TGTGCCAGCACGAAAGGCAGCGAGCAAGAGACCCAGTACTTC. Its protein product is CASTKGSEQETQYF.

In its sample, this clonotype was seen once. The CDR3 loop is CATRHAAPGARQFF. CDR3 DNA: TGTGCCACCAGGCACGCGGCTCCTGGTGCTCGGCAGTTCTTC. The chain links TRBV15 to TRBJ2-1; no reliable D call. This CDR3 contains 14 residues. The germline V gene encodes CDR1 LNHNV and CDR2 YYDKDF (reference sequence). V gave up 6 bases and J gave up 12 bases, with 21 bases separating them.

As for this clonotype: An end of the junction does not agree with germline; a read error may underlie this. The CDR3 DNA follows: TGTGCCACCAGCAGAGTGGGAGGTCCCGATCCGCAGTATCATTTT. This sequence encodes CATSRVGGPDPQYHF. The rearrangement joins TRBV7-8 to TRBJ1-5, with unresolved D. CDR1 SGHVS and CDR2 FQNEAQ come from the germline V gene. This CDR3 spans 15 amino acids.

This chain links TRBV5-1 with TRBJ2-1; D perhaps matches TRBD2 (5 bases). CDR3 length: 16 residues. V gave up 0 bases and J gave up 8 bases, with 18 bases separating them. The V gene's germline CDR1 is SGHRS and CDR2 YFSETQ. The CDR3 coding sequence is TGCGCCAGCAGCTTGGAATTCAACGGGAACAGCGATGAGCAGTTCTTC. Translating it yields CASSLEFNGNSDEQFF.

To note about this clonotype: The junction does not match germline at one end; this may be a read error. The V gene is TRBV7-9, the J gene TRBJ2-7; 8 bases are a match to TRBD1. Germline V gene lookup returns CDR1 SEHNR and CDR2 FQNEAQ (reference sequence). The CDR3 is 14 residues long. CDR3: CASSSNGQGGTEAF. CDR3 DNA sequence: TGTGCCAGCAGCAGTAACGGACAGGGCGGGACTGAAGCTTTC. The variable domain in full, with the rest retrieved from reference TRBV7-9 and TRBJ2-7, is DTGVSQNPRHKITKRGQNVTFRCDPISEHNRLYWYRQTLGQGPEFLTYFQNEAQLEKSRLLSDRFSAERPKGSFSTLEIQRTEQGDSAMYLCASSSNGQGGTEAFGPGTRLTVT.

This clonotype was found a few times. The V gene is TRBV7-8, the J gene TRBJ2-1, with 7 bases fitting TRBD2. J was trimmed by 8 bases and V by 5 bases; bases with no gene match: 6. From germline, CDR1 is SGHVS and CDR2 FQNEAQ. This CDR3 comprises 13 residues. The CDR3 here is CASSEAGSHEQFF. The CDR3 DNA sequence: TGTGCCAGCAGCGAAGCGGGAAGTCATGAGCAGTTCTTC.

Regarding this clonotype: Lacking the conserved final phenylalanine or tryptophan, this CDR3 likely reflects a read error. No DNA is shown, since the ends of the CDR3 on it are uncertain; the CDR3 is the one TCRdb lists. The gene calls are TRBV7-2 and TRBJ2-3. The CDR3 totals 13 residues, both ends included. Germline assignment: CDR1 SGHTA and CDR2 FQGNSA. The CDR3 reads CASSLAGRANTYY.

This chain uses TRBV20-1 with TRBJ2-3; 7 bases are shared with TRBD1. Losses at the gene ends were 5 bases for V and 4 bases for J; bases not matched to a gene: 12. The CDR3 consists of 15 residues. The V gene's germline CDR1 is DFQATT and CDR2 SNEGSKA (reference sequence). The CDR3 sequence is CSACRGQGIADTQYF. CDR3 in DNA: TGCAGTGCTTGTAGGGGGCAGGGGATAGCAGATACGCAGTATTTT.

The chain couples TRBV4-1 to TRBJ1-1; D remains ambiguous. CDR1 and CDR2 (germline): MGHRA, YSYEKL. V dropped 0 bases and J dropped 7 bases, with 6 bases sitting between them. The CDR3 covers 12 residues. CDR3 DNA: TGCGCCAGCAGCCAAGAGGTGGGTGAAGCTTTCTTT. This translates into CASSQEVGEAFF.

The gene calls are TRBV7-9 and TRBJ2-7; a weak D match, TRBD2 (5 bases). The CDR3 extends over 14 amino acids. Looked up from germline, CDR1 is SEHNR and CDR2 is FQNEAQ (reference sequence). V lost 3 bases and J 11 bases, leaving 20 bases between the germline ends. Here the CDR3 reads CASSFRGIGGGEYF. CDR3 DNA sequence: TGTGCCAGCAGCTTCCGGGGAATAGGCGGCGGCGAGTACTTC.

This rearrangement joins TRBV7-8 to TRBJ2-3; D possibly corresponds to TRBD1 (5 bases). Trimming took 0 bases from V and 12 from J, leaving 16 bases between them. CDR1 SGHVS and CDR2 FQNEAQ come from the germline V gene. The CDR3 totals 14 residues. CDR3 in amino acids: CASSLAAGATAQYF. In DNA, the CDR3 is TGTGCCAGCAGCTTAGCGGCAGGTGCGACAGCCCAGTATTTT.

This chain uses TRBV7-8 with TRBJ1-1; 7 bases align to TRBD1. There are 15 residues in the CDR3. Germline CDR1 and CDR2: SGHVS and FQNEAQ. V was pared by 1 base and J by 13 bases, with 15 bases of the junction left unmatched. The chain's CDR3 is CASSLDRTGDTEYFF. The CDR3 DNA sequence: TGTGCCAGCAGCTTAGATCGGACAGGCGATACTGAATATTTCTTT.

As regards this clonotype: As the CDR3 is not closed by the conserved phenylalanine or tryptophan, this likely results from a read error. This chain uses TRBV20-1 with TRBJ2-7; D is uncertain. Germline CDR1 reads DFQATT; CDR2 reads SNEGSKA (reference sequence). The length of the CDR3 is 13 residues. Between the trimmed V and J ends, which lost 5 bases and 1 base, there was a span of 12 bases. The CDR3: CSAPFVDSYEQYL. The CDR3, as DNA: TGCAGTGCTCCGTTCGTAGATTCCTACGAGCAGTACCTC.

This clonotype showed up just a few times. V gene TRBV25-1 combines with J gene TRBJ2-2, with D unclear. Germline lookup yields CDR1 MGHDK and CDR2 SYGVNS. V lost 3 bases to trimming and J lost 7 bases, with 6 bases between them. This CDR3 region has 12 residues. The CDR3 spells CASSDINGELFF. The CDR3 bases are TGTGCCAGCAGTGACATAAACGGGGAGCTGTTTTTT.

As for this clonotype: No DNA is shown, since the ends of the CDR3 on it are uncertain; the CDR3 is the one TCRdb lists. The chain recombines TRBV7-9 with TRBJ1-2. Both ends counted, the CDR3 spans 15 residues. Germline loops: CDR1 SEHNR, CDR2 FQNEAQ (reference sequence). Here the CDR3 reads CASSAVEETQYFGTF.

This rearrangement joins TRBV7-2 to TRBJ2-1, with 7 bases fitting TRBD1. Trimming at V came to 5 bases and at J to 6 bases, leaving 7 bases not matched to a gene. The CDR3 is made up of 14 amino acids. Germline V gives CDR1 SGHTA, CDR2 FQGNSA. CDR3 bases: TGTGCCAGCAGCGCCGGGACAGTAAGCAATGAGCAGTTCTTC. It translates to CASSAGTVSNEQFF.

For this clonotype: One end of the junction fails to match germline, which may point to a read error. J is TRBJ2-5 and V is TRBV7-9, with D possibly being TRBD2 (6 bases). The CDR3 consists of 13 residues. Germline CDR1 reads SEHNR; CDR2 reads FQNEAQ (reference sequence). The CDR3 here is CASGGSGAEEQFF. CDR3 bases: TGTGCCAGCGGCGGGTCGGGAGCAGAGGAGCAGTTTTTT.

The rearrangement links TRBV7-3 to TRBJ1-5; tentatively, D is TRBD1 (5 bases). V lost 5 bases and J lost 15, with 26 bases in between. The CDR3 covers 15 residues. Germline V lookup: CDR1 SGHTA, CDR2 FQGTGA. CDR3: CASSGGTARNQHRHF. DNA for the CDR3: TGTGCCAGCAGCGGAGGGACCGCCCGAAATCAGCACCGGCATTTT.

This clonotype turned up a few times. The chain has TRBV7-2 and TRBJ2-6, with D maybe TRBD2 (6 bases). Germline values: CDR1 SGHTA, CDR2 FQGNSA. The CDR3 runs to 16 residues. The V gene lost 4 bases and the J gene lost 15 bases, with 25 bases spanning the gap. CDR3 nucleotide sequence: TGTGCCAGCAGCTGGGGTGGAGGGTCAAACTATGGCTACCTGACTTTC. As protein: CASSWGGGSNYGYLTF.

Concerning this clonotype itself: The CDR3 does not close with the conserved phenylalanine or tryptophan, likely indicating a read error. The limits of the CDR3 on the DNA are not certain, so only TCRdb's listed CDR3 is given. The CDR3 sequence: CSGQATKDTAYL. The rearrangement uses TRBV29-1 and TRBJ2-3. Ends included, the CDR3 has 12 residues. The germline CDR1 and CDR2 sequences are SQVTM and ANQGSEA.